This T cell receptor beta chain was documented in a study of T cell repertoires in cytomegalovirus infection. General study results and limits: Cumulative frequency (of public TCR beta family members) identified carriers of CMV plus the relevant HLA.

This CDR3 is 18 amino acids long. Germline lookup yields CDR1 DFQATT and CDR2 SNEGSKA (reference sequence). Trimming at V came to 6 bases and at J to 2 bases, leaving 17 bases not matched to a gene. As concerns this clonotype: Its antigen is unidentified.

TCRdb redid the calling of the reads with MiXCR, one entry per CDR3 protein. The sample consists of roughly 920,000 distinct CDR3 sequences, around a third of them appearing once. The sample was cultured CD8+ T cells from PBMCs, taken from culture after CMV antigen stimulation. The genes are TRBV20-1 and TRBJ1-2; 11 bases are shared with TRBD1. This sequence originates from a human donor in good health (CMV status not recorded). Some clones in this sample may be carry-over from other donors' samples. The CDR3 here is CSALLISFGDRGNYGYTF. CDR3 DNA sequence: TGCAGTGCCCTCTTAATTTCGTTCGGGGACAGGGGGAACTATGGCTACACCTTC.